This TCR beta chain emerged from a study of cytomegalovirus exposure and HLA in healthy donors (dated by TCRdb to 2017 to 2019). With respect to the entire study: An earlier analysis of several hundred of the donors reported 250 to 350 Gb of sequence data and 117 million unique TCR beta sequences from about 179 million T cells. An early release that covered more than 550 HLA-typed donors contained approximately 300 gigabases of sequencing data and tens of millions of unique TCR sequences. The genetic ancestry cluster associated with self-reported Caucasian donors included around 76% of the 398 genotyped donors. The study was designed to test whether signatures of past pathogen exposure could be identified by cataloging public T cell receptors. The study used immunosequencing to profile the T cell repertoires of approximately 690 subjects and linked those repertoires to cytomegalovirus serostatus. Besides the first cohort of around 700 subjects, a separate validation cohort made up of roughly 130 different subjects was used. The study combined high-throughput TCR immunosequencing, statistical association of individual TCRs with disease status, and machine learning to predict cytomegalovirus infection status. To study patterns of TCR occurrence, a later analysis re-analyzed previously published TCR beta repertoires from 666 donors and added high-resolution HLA genotyping. In the later analysis, no new phenotypic data were used to find candidate immune exposures; instead, reliance was placed on TCR beta sequences and their occurrence across donors. In an earlier analysis of over 550 of the donors, high-throughput TCR beta sequencing was used to judge whether each TCR beta V gene segment behaved as functional or pseudogenic. Donor age, sex, ethnicity and CMV serostatus were collected together with the repertoire data. In a later genetic analysis, genome-wide SNP genotypes for about 55% of the roughly 670 donors were used, and that subset was treated as a discovery cohort. Every discovery cohort repertoire had been produced on one sequencing platform. HLA typing included class I and class II loci at four-digit resolution. Typing coverage varied by locus: roughly 629-640 donors for A, B, C, DRB1 and DQB1; roughly 500 for DQA1; approximately 610 for DPA1; around 450 for DPB1. About five DR-DQ haplotypes were handled as single units for association and clustering, since linkage in the cohort was strong. Among some 400 genotyped donors of the cohort, an average of roughly 230,000 unique TCR beta nucleotide sequences was sequenced per donor, of which about 18% were non-productive.

Library method: the immunoSEQ multiplex PCR assay. The multiplex PCR relied on a mix of 60 forward primers for TCR Vbeta segments and 13 reverse primers for TCR Jbeta segments. Amplification of the CDR3 region of rearranged TCR beta genes was performed with a multiplex PCR assay on genomic DNA. On the Illumina HiSeq System, the amplified TCR beta libraries were sequenced as 87-base-pair reads. From the authors' description of their analysis: In a later analysis, tens of millions of unique TCR beta chains were counted across the 500 to 700 repertoires, and roughly 11 million of these chains were shared by at least two donors. A nearest-neighbor algorithm error-corrected the raw reads and collapsed the reads into unique sequences, merging closely related sequences to remove PCR and sequencing errors. To assign V, D and J gene segments, CDR3 sequences were aligned to IMGT reference sequences. For a sequence to be retained, a match of at least six nucleotides was required to both a V gene segment and a J gene segment. Rearrangements were classified as productive when the CDR3 lacked stop codons and remained in frame with V and J, and all other rearrangements were classified as non-productive. CDR3 was defined according to IMGT convention as the region running from the second conserved V-encoded cysteine to the conserved J-encoded phenylalanine. The earlier analysis of approximately 590 of the donors excluded any sequence lacking an unambiguous match to a single V gene segment. An earlier analysis of just under 600 of the donors called V segments functional above 56.7% productive rearrangements and segregating when the between-donor standard deviation exceeded 5%. A statistical classification framework was developed to diagnose cytomegalovirus status using the catalog of TCR beta chain sequences. In a later analysis, V and J genes were assigned by comparing TCR nucleotide sequences against IMGT/GENE-DB human TR gene sequences. A later analysis assigned CDR3 sequences and most-parsimonious VDJ recombination scenarios with the TCRdist pipeline. In a later analysis, each TCR beta chain was defined by its CDR3 amino acid sequence together with its V-gene family, and reads lacking a unique V-gene family were excluded. To address suspected cross-contamination and a sequencing artifact, a later analysis removed over 500 highly shared, low-generation-probability nucleotide sequences. In a later analysis, a clonal expansion index for each public chain was calculated from normalized within-repertoire ranks of inferred template counts. Generation probabilities in a later analysis came from a VDJ recombination model fitted to out-of-frame rearrangements, and those results were checked against IGoR. In a later analysis, TCR-TCR, TCR-HLA and TCR-CMV co-occurrence was scored with hypergeometric tests, and a repertoire-size bias correction was applied to TCR pairs. False discovery rates were estimated in a later analysis by permuting HLA or CMV assignments 20 times. In a later analysis, co-occurring TCRs were grouped using DBSCAN, and TCRdist sequence similarity was added for clustering within HLA-allele-positive subsets. For co-occurrence clustering, repertoires with fewer than 30,000 or more than 120,000 public chains were excluded, along with 5 or 6 repertoires with anomalous nucleotide sharing. Imported from immuneACCESS, the table was reduced by TCRdb to in-frame sequences with V and J called. These copies leave out some clones; in studies compared against another copy, an unresolved V gene accounts for under half, and the cause of the remainder is not known. That table supplies the V and J calls and clone size; D and trimming were determined from the DNA. For this sample there are about 69,000 clones; approximately 74% appear just once. The top ten constitute about 24% of the sample.

General findings and caveats noted by the study authors: A cluster of highly shared sequence variants was judged likely to be a technical artifact of the sequencing pipeline. The only immune exposure information available for the cohort was CMV serostatus. The earlier analysis of 587 of the donors excluded seventeen rarely observed V segments, including chromosome 9 orphons, because counts were too low. Three of the identified cytomegalovirus-associated TCR beta chains were confirmed in vitro to be specific for cytomegalovirus antigens. A later analysis found that HLA-associated TCR beta chains were more clonally expanded and had lower generation probabilities than equally common non-associated chains. While some public TCRs were present in many individuals, most TCR sequences turned up only very rarely across donors. V-gene and J-gene trimming of TCR beta chains was associated with a missense DCLRE1C variant in a later genetic analysis, and the association was replicated in an independent cohort. At a false discovery rate of 0.05, a later analysis linked 16,951 TCR beta sequences to specific HLA alleles. Compared with the roughly 670-donor mean, donors in an Asian-associated ancestry cluster had fewer N-insertions in productive TCRs, according to a later genetic analysis. Because HLA typing was unavailable for some donors at each locus, only the typed subset was used in association tests. Several of the top co-occurrence clusters appeared to be linked to parvovirus B19, influenza, CMV and Epstein-Barr virus, according to a later analysis. Because the 87-base-pair reads could not distinguish some IMGT-functional V segments, including TRBV6-2 and TRBV6-3, those segments were excluded. In both the original and validation cohorts, the classifier was reported to diagnose cytomegalovirus status with high specificity and sensitivity. Linkage disequilibrium might explain the correlated functional status among segregating V segments, but an unknown experimental factor could not be excluded. The study gave a list of about 170 TCR beta chains associated with cytomegalovirus. When HLA alleles, especially DR and DQ, strongly co-occurred, attributing TCR associations to individual alleles was difficult. Only TCR beta chains were sequenced in this cohort, and the absence of alpha or paired-chain data limited detectable features. The authors suggested that the approach could potentially be generalized to other disease states and immunological phenotypes. Roughly uniform sequencing depth across donors was assumed in presence/absence analyses, although this assumption may not hold. According to a later analysis, TCR association rates differed among HLA loci, with DRB1 alleles showing the most associated TCRs and HLA-C alleles showing the fewest. In a later analysis, most CMV-associated TCR beta chains were found to appear HLA-restricted, with HLA associations seemingly driven largely by CMV exposure. A further reported finding was that TCR beta sequences accurately predicted the HLA-A and HLA-B alleles for most subjects in the first cohort. In an earlier analysis of more than 500 of the donors, most TCR beta V segments appeared in productive rearrangements about 87% or about 30% of the time, broadly matching IMGT annotations.

The CDR3, from cysteine to phenylalanine, totals 13 residues. The only DNA kept is the CDR3, 39 bases in frame from the first base. CDR1 is given as MDHEN and CDR2 as SYDVKM, both from the germline V gene. V and J lose 6 bases and 5 bases, and a span of 11 bases separates them. Note on this clone: Its cognate antigen has yet to be identified. Qualities for individual bases were not recorded, and no much larger clone is one base off.

The cohort consisted of 650 to 700 healthy bone marrow donors. At the time of sampling, every cohort member was nominally healthy, though immune exposures that went unrecorded were likely present. The donor tested CMV seropositive, placing the donor among the 289 seropositive members of the cohort. Each donor provided a peripheral blood sample, and peripheral blood mononuclear cells were used for TCR beta sequencing. Genomic DNA was extracted from the blood cell samples with the Qiagen DNeasy Blood Extraction Kit. The receptor comes from a woman in her twenties or thirties in good health and CMV-seropositive. The sample was PBMCs. The rearrangement combines TRBV28 with TRBJ1-5; no D gene is confidently identified. The DNA is as follows: TGTGCCAGCAGCGAGCCCGGGGATCAGCCCCAGCATTTT. The encoded protein is CASSEPGDQPQHF.